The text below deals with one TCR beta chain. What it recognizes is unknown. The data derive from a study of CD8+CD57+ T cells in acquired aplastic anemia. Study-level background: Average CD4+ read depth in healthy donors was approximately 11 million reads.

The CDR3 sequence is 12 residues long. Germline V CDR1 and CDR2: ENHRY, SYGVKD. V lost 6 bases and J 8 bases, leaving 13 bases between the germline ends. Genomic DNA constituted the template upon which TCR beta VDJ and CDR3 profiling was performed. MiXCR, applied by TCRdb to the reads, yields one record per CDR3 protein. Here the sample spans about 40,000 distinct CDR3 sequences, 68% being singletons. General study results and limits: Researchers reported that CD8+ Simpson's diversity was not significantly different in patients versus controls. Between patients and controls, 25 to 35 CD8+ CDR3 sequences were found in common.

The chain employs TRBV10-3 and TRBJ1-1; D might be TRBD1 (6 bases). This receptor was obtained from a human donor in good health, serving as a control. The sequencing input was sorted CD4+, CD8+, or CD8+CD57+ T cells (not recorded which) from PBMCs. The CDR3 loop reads CAIRDSRWEAFF. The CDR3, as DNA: TGTGCCATCAGGGACAGTCGGTGGGAAGCTTTCTTT.